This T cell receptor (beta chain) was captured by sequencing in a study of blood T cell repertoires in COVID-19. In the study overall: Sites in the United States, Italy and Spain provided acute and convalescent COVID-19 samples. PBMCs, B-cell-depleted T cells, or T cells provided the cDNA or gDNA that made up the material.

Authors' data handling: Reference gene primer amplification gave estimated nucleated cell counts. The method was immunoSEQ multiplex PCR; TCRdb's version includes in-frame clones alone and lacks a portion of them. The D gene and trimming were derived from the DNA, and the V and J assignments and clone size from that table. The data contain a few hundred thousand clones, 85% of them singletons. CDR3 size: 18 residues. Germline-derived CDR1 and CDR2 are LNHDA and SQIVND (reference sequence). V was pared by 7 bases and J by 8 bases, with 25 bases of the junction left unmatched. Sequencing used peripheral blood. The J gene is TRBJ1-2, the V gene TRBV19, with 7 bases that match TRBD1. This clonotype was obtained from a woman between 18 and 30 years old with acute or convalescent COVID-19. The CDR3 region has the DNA TGTGCCAGTACTGTGGGGACAGCAAGAAGCCCTATATACGAGGGCTACACCTTC. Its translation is CASTVGTARSPIYEGYTF.